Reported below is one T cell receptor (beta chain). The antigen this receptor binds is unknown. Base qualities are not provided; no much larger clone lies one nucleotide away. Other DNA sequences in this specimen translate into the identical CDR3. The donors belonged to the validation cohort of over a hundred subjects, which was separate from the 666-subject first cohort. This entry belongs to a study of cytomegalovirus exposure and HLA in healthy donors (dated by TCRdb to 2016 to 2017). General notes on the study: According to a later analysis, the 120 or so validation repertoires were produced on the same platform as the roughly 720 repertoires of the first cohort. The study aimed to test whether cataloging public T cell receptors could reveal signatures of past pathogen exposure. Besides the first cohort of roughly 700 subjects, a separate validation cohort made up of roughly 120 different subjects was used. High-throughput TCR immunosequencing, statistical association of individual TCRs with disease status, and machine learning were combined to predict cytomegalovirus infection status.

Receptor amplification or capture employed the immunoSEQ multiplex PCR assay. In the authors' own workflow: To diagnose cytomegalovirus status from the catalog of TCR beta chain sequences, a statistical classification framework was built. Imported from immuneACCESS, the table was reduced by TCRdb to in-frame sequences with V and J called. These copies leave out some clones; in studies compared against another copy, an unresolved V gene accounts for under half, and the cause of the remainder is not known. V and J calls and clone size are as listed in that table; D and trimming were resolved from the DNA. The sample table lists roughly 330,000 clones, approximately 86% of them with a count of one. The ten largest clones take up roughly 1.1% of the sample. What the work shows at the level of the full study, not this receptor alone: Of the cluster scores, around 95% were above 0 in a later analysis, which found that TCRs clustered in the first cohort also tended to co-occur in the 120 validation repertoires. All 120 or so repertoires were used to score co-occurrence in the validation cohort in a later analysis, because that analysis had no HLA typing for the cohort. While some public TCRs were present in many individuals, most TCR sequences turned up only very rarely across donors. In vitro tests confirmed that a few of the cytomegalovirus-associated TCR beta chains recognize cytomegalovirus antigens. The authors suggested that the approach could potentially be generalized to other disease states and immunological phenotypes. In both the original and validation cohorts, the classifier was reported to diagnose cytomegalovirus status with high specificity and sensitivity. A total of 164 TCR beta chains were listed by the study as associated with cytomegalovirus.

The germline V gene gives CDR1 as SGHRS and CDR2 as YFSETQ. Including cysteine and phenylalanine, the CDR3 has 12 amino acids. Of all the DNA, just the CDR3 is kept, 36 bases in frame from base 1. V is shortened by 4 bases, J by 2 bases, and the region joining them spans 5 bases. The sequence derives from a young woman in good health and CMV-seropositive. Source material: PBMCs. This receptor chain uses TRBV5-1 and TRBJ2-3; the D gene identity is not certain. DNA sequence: TGCGCCAGCAGCCTGAACACAGATACGCAGTATTTT. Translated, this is CASSLNTDTQYF.